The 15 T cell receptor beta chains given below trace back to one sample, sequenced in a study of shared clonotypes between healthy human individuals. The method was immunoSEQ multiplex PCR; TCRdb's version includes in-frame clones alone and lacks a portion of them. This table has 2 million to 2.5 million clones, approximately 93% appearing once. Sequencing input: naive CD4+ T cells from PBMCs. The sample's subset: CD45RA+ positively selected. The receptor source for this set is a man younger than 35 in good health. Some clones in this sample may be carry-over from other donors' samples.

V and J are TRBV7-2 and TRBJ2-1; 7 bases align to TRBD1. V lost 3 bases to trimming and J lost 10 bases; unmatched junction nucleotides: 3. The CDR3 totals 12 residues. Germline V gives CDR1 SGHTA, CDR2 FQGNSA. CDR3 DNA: TGTGCCAGCAGCTTCAGGGGGAACGAGCAGTTCTTC. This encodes CASSFRGNEQFF.

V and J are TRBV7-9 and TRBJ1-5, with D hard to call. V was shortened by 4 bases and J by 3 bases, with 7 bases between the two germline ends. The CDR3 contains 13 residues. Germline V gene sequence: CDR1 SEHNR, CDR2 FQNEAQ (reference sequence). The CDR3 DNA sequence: TGTGCCAGCAGCTCGGTTACCAATCAGCCCCAGCATTTT. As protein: CASSSVTNQPQHF.

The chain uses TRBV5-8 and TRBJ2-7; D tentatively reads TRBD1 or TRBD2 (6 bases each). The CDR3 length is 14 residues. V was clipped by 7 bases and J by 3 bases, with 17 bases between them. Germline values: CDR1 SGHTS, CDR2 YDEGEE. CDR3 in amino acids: CASLRGARGYEQYF. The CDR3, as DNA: TGTGCCAGCTTAAGGGGGGCGCGAGGCTACGAGCAGTACTTC.

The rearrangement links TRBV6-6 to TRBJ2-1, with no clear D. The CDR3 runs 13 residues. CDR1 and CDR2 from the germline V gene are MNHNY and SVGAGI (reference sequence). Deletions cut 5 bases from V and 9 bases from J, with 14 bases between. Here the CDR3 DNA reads TGTGCCAGCAGTCCATGGACCGGTGCTGAGCAGTTCTTC. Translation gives CASSPWTGAEQFF.

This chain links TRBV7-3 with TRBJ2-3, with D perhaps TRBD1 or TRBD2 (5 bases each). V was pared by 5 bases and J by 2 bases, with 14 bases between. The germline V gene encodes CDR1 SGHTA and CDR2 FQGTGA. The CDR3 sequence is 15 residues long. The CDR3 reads CASSPRGGHTDTQYF. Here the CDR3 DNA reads TGTGCCAGCAGCCCCCGGGGCGGGCACACAGATACGCAGTATTTT.

DNA of the CDR3: TGTGCCAGCTCACCAGGAGGGACTAGCACAGATACGCAGTATTTT. Protein product: CASSPGGTSTDTQYF. The chain couples TRBV18 to TRBJ2-3, with D tentatively TRBD2 (6 bases). Trimming took 2 bases from V and 0 from J, leaving 9 bases between them. The germline V gene has CDR1 KGHSH and CDR2 LQKENI. This CDR3 region has 15 residues.

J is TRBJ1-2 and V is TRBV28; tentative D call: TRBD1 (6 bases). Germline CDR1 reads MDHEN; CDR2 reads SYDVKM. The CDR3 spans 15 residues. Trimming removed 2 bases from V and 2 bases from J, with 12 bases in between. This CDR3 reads CASSLGGASNYGYTF. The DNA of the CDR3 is TGTGCCAGCAGTTTAGGGGGGGCGTCAAACTATGGCTACACCTTC.

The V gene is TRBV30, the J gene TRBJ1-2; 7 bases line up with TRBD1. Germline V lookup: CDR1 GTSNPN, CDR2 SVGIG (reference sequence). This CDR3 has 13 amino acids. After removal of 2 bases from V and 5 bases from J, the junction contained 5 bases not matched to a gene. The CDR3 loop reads CAWSQGGQYGYTF. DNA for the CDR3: TGTGCCTGGAGTCAAGGGGGCCAGTATGGCTACACCTTC.

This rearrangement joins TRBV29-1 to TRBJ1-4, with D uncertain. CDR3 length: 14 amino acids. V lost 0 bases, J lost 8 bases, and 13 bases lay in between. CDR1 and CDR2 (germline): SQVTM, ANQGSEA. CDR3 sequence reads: CSVEESWSREKLFF. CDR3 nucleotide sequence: TGCAGCGTTGAAGAGAGTTGGTCTCGGGAAAAACTGTTTTTT.

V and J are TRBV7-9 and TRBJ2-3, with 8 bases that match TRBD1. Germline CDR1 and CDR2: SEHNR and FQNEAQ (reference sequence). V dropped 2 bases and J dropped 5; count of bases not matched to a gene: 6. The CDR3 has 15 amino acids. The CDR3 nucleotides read TGTGCCAGCAGCTTATTGGACAGGGCGAGAGATACGCAGTATTTT. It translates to CASSLLDRARDTQYF.

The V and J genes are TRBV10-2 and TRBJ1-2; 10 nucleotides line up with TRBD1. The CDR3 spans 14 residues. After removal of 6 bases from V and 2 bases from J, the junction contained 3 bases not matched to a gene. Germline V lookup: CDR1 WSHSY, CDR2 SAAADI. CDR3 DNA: TGCGCCAGCAGGGGGACAGGGGAGAACTATGGCTACACCTTC. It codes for CASRGTGENYGYTF.

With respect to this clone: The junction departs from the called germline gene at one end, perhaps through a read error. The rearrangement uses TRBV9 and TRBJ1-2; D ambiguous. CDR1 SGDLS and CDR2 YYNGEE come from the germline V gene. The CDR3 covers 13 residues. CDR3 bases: TGTGCCAGCAGCGTAGCTCAACCAGGCGCGGCCTCCTTC. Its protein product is CASSVAQPGAASF.

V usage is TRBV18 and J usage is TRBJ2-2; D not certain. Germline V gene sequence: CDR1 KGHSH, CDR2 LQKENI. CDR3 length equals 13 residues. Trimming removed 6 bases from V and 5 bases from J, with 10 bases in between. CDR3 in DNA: TGTGCCAGCTCGCTCGACAATACCGGGGAGCTGTTTTTT. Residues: CASSLDNTGELFF.

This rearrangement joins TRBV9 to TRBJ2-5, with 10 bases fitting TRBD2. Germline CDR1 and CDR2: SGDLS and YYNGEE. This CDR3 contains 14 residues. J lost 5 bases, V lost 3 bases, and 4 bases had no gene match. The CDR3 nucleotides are TGTGCCAGCAGCGCACGGACTAGCGGCGAGACCCAGTACTTC. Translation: CASSARTSGETQYF.

The CDR3 DNA follows: TGTGCCAGCAGTGGGACCTCTAGCGGGAGGCTCGAGCAGTACTTC. It is translated as CASSGTSSGRLEQYF. The chain couples TRBV25-1 to TRBJ2-7, with TRBD2 identical over 11 bases. Germline lookup yields CDR1 MGHDK and CDR2 SYGVNS. J lost 6 bases, V lost 4 bases, and 8 bases had no gene match. The CDR3 extends over 15 amino acids.